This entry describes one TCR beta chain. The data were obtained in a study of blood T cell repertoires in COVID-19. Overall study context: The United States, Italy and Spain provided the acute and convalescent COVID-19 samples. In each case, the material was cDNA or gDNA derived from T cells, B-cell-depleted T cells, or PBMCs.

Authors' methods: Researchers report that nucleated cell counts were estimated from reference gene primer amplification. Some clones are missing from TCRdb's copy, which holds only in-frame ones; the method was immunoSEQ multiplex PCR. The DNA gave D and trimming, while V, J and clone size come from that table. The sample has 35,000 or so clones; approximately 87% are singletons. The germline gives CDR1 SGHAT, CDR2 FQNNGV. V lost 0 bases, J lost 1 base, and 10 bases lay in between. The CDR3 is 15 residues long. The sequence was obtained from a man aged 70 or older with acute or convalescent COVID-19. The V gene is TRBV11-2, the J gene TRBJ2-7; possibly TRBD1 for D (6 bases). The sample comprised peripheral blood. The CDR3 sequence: CASSLDLGQSYEQYF. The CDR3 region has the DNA TGTGCCAGCAGCTTAGATCTAGGACAGTCCTACGAGCAGTACTTC.